Each of the 20 T cell receptor beta chains below was sequenced from the same sample in a study of tumor and adjacent non-tumor tissue in lung cancer. The template was RNA from unsorted bulk tissue. The library came from three nested PCR rounds adapted from ARM-PCR protocols. One entry per CDR3 protein, called by TCRdb with MiXCR from the multiplex PCR reads. The table lists 200,000 or so distinct CDR3 sequences, 60% to 75% of them singletons, with around 25% in the top ten. Sequenced: lung tumor tissue. The source is a man in his sixties with non-small cell lung cancer.

At least ten counts were recorded for this clonotype. The V and J genes are TRBV20-1 and TRBJ2-7, with 9 bases aligning to TRBD1. Germline CDR1 is DFQATT and CDR2 is SNEGSKA (reference sequence). This CDR3 comprises 15 residues. Unmatched junction bases numbered 9, after V lost 6 bases and J lost 0 bases. For the CDR3, the DNA is TGCAGTGCATGTCCCGGGACAGGGAGCTCCTACGAGCAGTACTTC. Translation: CSACPGTGSSYEQYF.

This clonotype was seen a single time. The V and J genes are TRBV6-5 and TRBJ2-5; 9 bases line up with TRBD1. CDR3 length: 14 residues. The V and J ends lost 4 bases and 5 bases, in that order; junction bases with no gene match: 5. The V gene's germline CDR1 is MNHEY and CDR2 SVGAGI. This CDR3 is CASSWDRVGETQYF. The CDR3 DNA is TGTGCCAGCAGTTGGGACAGGGTTGGTGAGACCCAGTACTTC.

This clonotype was detected only a few times. This may stem from a read error, because a much larger clone lies one nucleotide away. The chain has TRBV11-2 and TRBJ2-7; no reliable D call. The CDR3 covers 14 residues. Trimming shortened V by 4 bases and J by 0 bases, and 10 bases separated the two germline ends. The germline V gene encodes CDR1 SGHAT and CDR2 FQNNGV. Here the CDR3 reads CASSSNSSSYEQYF. The CDR3 DNA follows: TGTGCCAGCAGCTCTAACAGCAGCTCCTACGAGCAGTACTTC.

The V gene is TRBV20-1, the J gene TRBJ1-5; D perhaps matches TRBD1 (5 bases). Germline V gene data show CDR1 as DFQATT and CDR2 as SNEGSKA (reference sequence). This CDR3 spans 13 amino acids. Trimming removed 1 base at V and 16 bases at J, with 20 bases between. The CDR3, as DNA: TGCAGTGCTAGAGTTGGAGGGATGGGGCCCCGACATTTT. Its protein product is CSARVGGMGPRHF.

Worth noting for this clonotype: A single base separates this from a much larger clone, so it may be a read error. The chain has TRBV20-1 and TRBJ2-2; D is possibly TRBD2 (5 bases). The CDR3 contains 14 residues. CDR1 and CDR2 (germline): DFQATT, SNEGSKA (reference sequence). CDR3 coding DNA: TGCAGTGCCCCCTCACGAGCGAACACCGGGGAGCTGGTTTTT. As protein: CSAPSRANTGELVF.

In regard to this clonotype: This may come from a read error, since a much larger clone is one base off. The chain recombines TRBV4-3 with TRBJ1-2; the D is unclear. This CDR3 has 15 residues. Trimming took off 0 bases at V and 7 bases at J, with 15 bases between the two ends. Germline CDR1 LGHNA, CDR2 YSLEER. In nucleotides, the CDR3 is TGCGCCAGCAGCCAAGATTGGAGGGATTCGTGTGGCTACACCTTC. Encoded protein: CASSQDWRDSCGYTF.

This CDR3 is CASSNRESNQPQHF. The DNA for the CDR3 is TGTGCCAGCAGCAACAGGGAAAGCAATCAGCCCCAGCATTTT. The V gene is TRBV6-1, the J gene TRBJ1-5; D possibly corresponds to TRBD1 (6 bases). Germline CDR1 is MNHNS and CDR2 is SASEGT. The CDR3 is 14 residues long. V was pared by 6 bases and J by 1 base, with 10 bases between.

The J gene is TRBJ2-1, the V gene TRBV30; 11 nucleotides match TRBD2. Trimming at V came to 2 bases and at J to 4 bases, leaving 1 base not matched to a gene. The V gene's germline CDR1 is GTSNPN and CDR2 SVGIG (reference sequence). The CDR3 totals 14 residues. The CDR3 DNA sequence: TGTGCCTGGAGTCGACTAGCGGGGTACAATGAGCAGTTCTTC. The encoded protein is CAWSRLAGYNEQFF.

This clonotype was recorded a few times. This chain joins TRBV5-1 and TRBJ2-7; 7 nucleotides match TRBD2. The trim removed 1 base at V and 2 bases at J, leaving 6 bases unmatched. This CDR3 has 15 amino acids. CDR1 and CDR2 (germline): SGHRS, YFSETQ. CDR3 coding DNA: TGCGCCAGCAGCTTGTCCTTTGGGGGGGCCTACGAGCAGTACTTC. It translates to CASSLSFGGAYEQYF.

In regard to this clonotype: The CDR3 does not end in the conserved phenylalanine or tryptophan, so this is likely a read error. The rearrangement links TRBV20-1 to TRBJ1-5; D is possibly TRBD1 (6 bases). Germline V gene lookup returns CDR1 DFQATT and CDR2 SNEGSKA (reference sequence). The CDR3 is 14 amino acids. In DNA, the CDR3 is TGCAGTGCGAGAACAGGGACTACCAATCGGCCCCAGCATGTT. Translation gives CSARTGTTNRPQHV.

This clonotype has more than one count but fewer than ten. The chain combines TRBV7-9 with TRBJ1-5, with D perhaps TRBD1 (5 bases). CDR3 length: 17 residues. Germline assignment: CDR1 SEHNR and CDR2 FQNEAQ (reference sequence). Trimming pared 5 bases from V and 0 bases from J, leaving 17 bases between. CDR3 DNA sequence: TGTGCCAGCAGCGACAACCGGGGCAGTTATAGCAATCAGCCCCAGCATTTT. Translation gives CASSDNRGSYSNQPQHF.

A remark on this clonotype: One end of the junction fails to match germline, which may point to a read error. The V gene is TRBV20-1, the J gene TRBJ2-3; D may be TRBD1 (7 bases). The germline gives CDR1 DFQATT, CDR2 SNEGSKA (reference sequence). The CDR3 length is 18 residues. In DNA, the CDR3 is TGCAGTGCTAGGGATAGCGCCCGGGCAGGGGGGCCTACAGATACACAGTTTTTT. It encodes CSARDSARAGGPTDTQFF.

The chain uses TRBV28 and TRBJ1-2, with D perhaps matching TRBD1 (5 bases). The germline V gene encodes CDR1 MDHEN and CDR2 SYDVKM. Deletions cut 1 base from V and 5 bases from J, with 17 bases between. The CDR3 is made up of 16 amino acids. The CDR3 region has the DNA TGTGCCAGCAGTTTATATGACCTCCGCTGGGGGTATGGCTACACCTTC. It specifies CASSLYDLRWGYGYTF.

Written as DNA, the CDR3 is TGTGCCAGCACCTTCATACTGACAGGGGGGGGAGAGACCCAGTACTTC. It specifies CASTFILTGGGETQYF. The rearrangement uses TRBV6-1 and TRBJ2-5, with TRBD1 matching over 9 bases. Trimming cost V 7 bases and J 4 bases; bases outside gene matches: 13. The germline V gene has CDR1 MNHNS and CDR2 SASEGT. The CDR3 sequence is 16 residues long.

Turning to this clonotype: One junction end does not reproduce the germline sequence, and a read error may be involved. J is TRBJ2-1 and V is TRBV4-3; 10 bases agree with TRBD2. CDR3 length: 18 residues. Per the germline V gene, CDR1 is LGHNA and CDR2 is YSLEER. CDR3 amino acids: CASSQGTSGRSIYNAQFF. The CDR3 bases are TGCGCCAGCAGCCAAGGGACTAGCGGACGTAGCATTTACAATGCGCAGTTCTTC.

Note on this clonotype: Possible read error: a much larger clone is one base away. V and J are TRBV10-2 and TRBJ2-3, with D possibly being TRBD1 (5 bases). Germline V gene sequence: CDR1 WSHSY, CDR2 SAAADI. The germline V and J ends were trimmed by 0 bases and 1 base, with 8 bases remaining between them. This CDR3 is 15 amino acids long. For the CDR3, the DNA is TGCGCCAGCAGTGAGTCAGGGGCTTGCACAGATACGCAGTATTTT. This sequence encodes CASSESGACTDTQYF.

A note on this clonotype: A junction end diverges from the germline sequence, so it may reflect a read error. The chain recombines TRBV6-5 with TRBJ2-7, with D perhaps matching TRBD1 (6 bases). The CDR3 extends over 13 amino acids. Germline V gene data show CDR1 as MNHEY and CDR2 as SVGAGI. CDR3 in DNA: TGTGCCAGCAGGAAACAGGGAAACAACGAGCACTACTTC. It yields the protein CASRKQGNNEHYF.

With respect to this clonotype: This may stem from a read error, because a much larger clone lies one nucleotide away. The chain employs TRBV6-2 or TRBV6-3 and TRBJ2-1; 16 bases line up with TRBD2. This CDR3 contains 18 residues. Germline V gene sequence: CDR1 MNHEY, CDR2 SVGEGT. Trimming removed 5 bases from V and 4 bases from J; junction bases left unmatched: 8. CDR3 DNA sequence: TGTGCCAGCAGTAACGGGACTAGCGGGAGGGCCGTGTACAATGAGCAGTTCTTC. Translation gives CASSNGTSGRAVYNEQFF.

Of note for this clonotype: This CDR3 is missing its conserved last phenylalanine or tryptophan, likely due to a read error. This chain connects TRBV20-1 to TRBJ2-4, with D perhaps being TRBD1 or TRBD2 (5 bases each). The CDR3 covers 12 residues. V was cut by 1 base and J by 10 bases, with 11 bases left in between. From germline, CDR1 is DFQATT and CDR2 SNEGSKA (reference sequence). The CDR3 spells CSARVRGDIQYV. The CDR3 region has the DNA TGCAGTGCTAGAGTGAGGGGAGATATTCAGTACGTC.

In this sample, this clonotype turned up a few times. The rearrangement links TRBV11-2 to TRBJ1-1; D perhaps matches TRBD1 (5 bases). CDR1 is SGHAT and CDR2 is FQNNGV in the germline V gene. V was clipped by 5 bases and J by 1 base, with 14 bases between them. The CDR3 runs 15 residues. The CDR3 region is CASSIKQVSNTEAFF. DNA of the CDR3: TGTGCCAGCAGCATTAAACAGGTTTCGAACACTGAAGCTTTCTTT.